This is a list of T cell receptor beta chains from one sample in a study of blood T cells in healthy people across ages. TCRdb re-derived calls from the 5' RACE reads in MiXCR, one entry per CDR3 protein. Of about 930,000 distinct CDR3 sequences detected, about 29% appear once; the ten largest clones hold about 10%. The data were also submitted as part of a second study, on T cells of mothers and their children.

Material: blood. Receptors were obtained from a middle-aged woman in good health. Each CDR3 is given with its conserved first and last residue. D genes are given only for firm matches. Where a row states a size, it is once, few, many or the class of an expanded clone; other rows omit it.

clone_size: many
j_call: TRBJ2-3
v_call: TRBV20-1
d_call: .
cdr3_aa: CSVGQRALLTFTDTQYF
cdr3_nt: TGCAGTGTTGGACAGCGAGCTTTGCTAACCTTCACAGATACGCAGTATTTT

clone_size: .
j_call: TRBJ2-7
v_call: TRBV4-2
d_call: .
cdr3_aa: CASSSRQPELYF
cdr3_nt: TGTGCCAGCAGCTCTAGACAGCCCGAGCTGTACTTC

clone_size: many
j_call: TRBJ1-4
v_call: TRBV12-3/TRBV12-4
d_call: TRBD1
cdr3_aa: CASSLTGTGMGKLFF
cdr3_nt: TGTGCCAGCAGCCTAACCGGGACAGGGATGGGAAAACTGTTTTTT

clone_size: .
j_call: TRBJ1-2
v_call: TRBV6-5
d_call: TRBD1
cdr3_aa: CASSYSPPTGDYGYTF
cdr3_nt: TGTGCCAGCAGTTACTCTCCCCCCACAGGGGACTATGGCTACACCTTC

clone_size: .
j_call: TRBJ2-1
v_call: TRBV7-8
d_call: TRBD2
cdr3_aa: CASIPGRVDHNEQFF
cdr3_nt: TGTGCCAGCATCCCGGGGAGGGTCGATCACAATGAGCAGTTCTTC

clone_size: .
j_call: TRBJ2-1
v_call: TRBV20-1
d_call: TRBD2
cdr3_aa: CSASRLAGTYNEQFF
cdr3_nt: TGCAGTGCTTCCAGACTAGCGGGGACCTACAATGAGCAGTTCTTC

clone_size: few
j_call: TRBJ2-6
v_call: TRBV14
d_call: .
cdr3_aa: CASSQDWTRQLGGANVLTF
cdr3_nt: TGTGCCAGCAGCCAAGATTGGACCAGGCAGCTTGGTGGGGCCAACGTCCTGACTTTC

clone_size: once
j_call: TRBJ1-5
v_call: TRBV7-9
d_call: .
cdr3_aa: CASSLTGVGQAQHF
cdr3_nt: TGTGCCAGCAGCTTAACGGGCGTGGGTCAGGCCCAGCATTTT

clone_size: many
j_call: TRBJ2-7
v_call: TRBV7-2
d_call: .
cdr3_aa: CASSFRQGIYEQYF
cdr3_nt: TGTGCCAGCAGCTTTAGGCAGGGGATCTACGAGCAGTACTTC

clone_size: .
j_call: TRBJ1-5
v_call: TRBV27
d_call: TRBD1
cdr3_aa: CASITDRVKFQPQHF
cdr3_nt: TGTGCCAGCATTACCGACAGGGTGAAGTTTCAGCCCCAGCATTTT

clone_size: .
j_call: TRBJ1-1
v_call: TRBV20-1
d_call: .
cdr3_aa: CSANRGAGTEAFF
cdr3_nt: TGCAGTGCTAATAGGGGAGCGGGCACTGAAGCTTTCTTT

clone_size: .
j_call: TRBJ2-2
v_call: TRBV25-1
d_call: .
cdr3_aa: CASSALETRELFF
cdr3_nt: TGTGCCAGCAGTGCCTTGGAGACCAGGGAGCTGTTTTTT

clone_size: .
j_call: TRBJ2-5
v_call: TRBV12-3/TRBV12-4
d_call: .
cdr3_aa: CASGRQGTQYF
cdr3_nt: TGTGCCAGCGGGAGACAAGGGACCCAGTACTTC

clone_size: .
j_call: TRBJ2-1
v_call: TRBV12-3/TRBV12-4
d_call: .
cdr3_aa: CASSLLRGLMNEQFF
cdr3_nt: TGTGCCAGCAGTCTACTTCGGGGGCTGATGAATGAGCAGTTCTTC

clone_size: many
j_call: TRBJ2-5
v_call: TRBV7-2
d_call: .
cdr3_aa: CASSSSVTQYF
cdr3_nt: TGTGCCAGCAGCTCGAGTGTGACCCAGTACTTC

clone_size: .
j_call: TRBJ1-6
v_call: TRBV9
d_call: .
cdr3_aa: CASSPQTRSPLHF
cdr3_nt: TGTGCCAGCAGCCCTCAAACCAGGTCACCCCTCCACTTT

clone_size: .
j_call: TRBJ2-2
v_call: TRBV28
d_call: .
cdr3_aa: CASSPIRGYGELFF
cdr3_nt: TGTGCCAGCAGTCCAATCAGGGGCTACGGGGAGCTGTTTTTT

clone_size: .
j_call: TRBJ2-5
v_call: TRBV6-5
d_call: TRBD2
cdr3_aa: CASSYSRTSGGKTQYF
cdr3_nt: TGTGCCAGCAGTTACTCGCGGACTAGCGGGGGGAAGACCCAGTACTTC

clone_size: .
j_call: TRBJ2-3
v_call: TRBV29-1
d_call: TRBD2
cdr3_aa: CSVGRTRYGTTDTQYF
cdr3_nt: TGCAGCGTTGGGCGGACTAGGTACGGAACCACAGATACGCAGTATTTT

clone_size: few
j_call: TRBJ1-6
v_call: TRBV4-1
d_call: .
cdr3_aa: CASSHPGPGNSPLHF
cdr3_nt: TGCGCCAGCAGCCACCCGGGACCGGGAAATTCACCCCTCCACTTT

clone_size: many
j_call: TRBJ2-5
v_call: TRBV7-2
d_call: .
cdr3_aa: CASSLGGRGETQYF
cdr3_nt: TGTGCCAGCAGCTTGGGCGGGCGAGGGGAGACCCAGTACTTC

clone_size: few
j_call: TRBJ1-1
v_call: TRBV18
d_call: .
cdr3_aa: CASSPNSYTEAFF
cdr3_nt: TGTGCCAGCTCACCAAACAGTTACACTGAAGCTTTCTTT

clone_size: few
j_call: TRBJ2-7
v_call: TRBV4-1
d_call: TRBD2
cdr3_aa: CASSPNGGGGYEQYF
cdr3_nt: TGCGCCAGCAGCCCCAACGGCGGGGGGGGCTACGAGCAGTACTTC

clone_size: few
j_call: TRBJ2-1
v_call: TRBV5-6
d_call: .
cdr3_aa: CASSFGLSTGNEQFF
cdr3_nt: TGTGCCAGCAGCTTCGGGCTCAGCACAGGGAATGAGCAGTTCTTC

clone_size: .
j_call: TRBJ2-7
v_call: TRBV20-1
d_call: TRBD2
cdr3_aa: CSARRSPSGTSYEQYF
cdr3_nt: TGCAGTGCTAGAAGGTCTCCTAGCGGGACCTCTTACGAGCAGTACTTC

clone_size: many
j_call: TRBJ2-5
v_call: TRBV7-2
d_call: TRBD2
cdr3_aa: CASSLGLEKTQYF
cdr3_nt: TGTGCCAGCAGCTTGGGACTAGAAAAGACCCAGTACTTC

clone_size: many
j_call: TRBJ2-7
v_call: TRBV20-1
d_call: .
cdr3_aa: CSARDPDLPYEQYF
cdr3_nt: TGCAGTGCTAGAGATCCTGACCTCCCGTACGAGCAGTACTTC

clone_size: many
j_call: TRBJ2-7
v_call: TRBV3-1
d_call: .
cdr3_aa: CASSQDRRAEQYF
cdr3_nt: TGTGCCAGCAGCCAAGATAGAAGGGCCGAGCAGTACTTC

clone_size: many
j_call: TRBJ2-7
v_call: TRBV27
d_call: .
cdr3_aa: CASSLAGALSYEQYF
cdr3_nt: TGTGCCAGCAGTTTAGCGGGGGCCCTATCCTACGAGCAGTACTTC

clone_size: .
j_call: TRBJ2-5
v_call: TRBV4-3
d_call: .
cdr3_aa: CASSHGGIGTQETQYF
cdr3_nt: TGCGCCAGCAGCCACGGGGGTATCGGGACCCAAGAGACCCAGTACTTC

clone_size: few
j_call: TRBJ1-2
v_call: TRBV28
d_call: .
cdr3_aa: CASSPRTGGDGYTF
cdr3_nt: TGTGCCAGCAGTCCTCGGACGGGGGGAGATGGCTACACCTTC

clone_size: .
j_call: TRBJ2-5
v_call: TRBV7-2
d_call: TRBD1
cdr3_aa: CASSTGQVPETQYF
cdr3_nt: TGTGCCAGCAGCACTGGACAGGTCCCAGAGACCCAGTACTTC

clone_size: few
j_call: TRBJ2-5
v_call: TRBV4-2
d_call: .
cdr3_aa: CASSQGWSETQYF
cdr3_nt: TGTGCCAGCAGCCAAGGGTGGTCGGAGACCCAGTACTTC

clone_size: few
j_call: TRBJ2-7
v_call: TRBV14
d_call: TRBD1
cdr3_aa: CASSGAARTGTYEQYF
cdr3_nt: TGTGCCAGCAGCGGGGCCGCCAGGACAGGGACCTACGAGCAGTACTTC